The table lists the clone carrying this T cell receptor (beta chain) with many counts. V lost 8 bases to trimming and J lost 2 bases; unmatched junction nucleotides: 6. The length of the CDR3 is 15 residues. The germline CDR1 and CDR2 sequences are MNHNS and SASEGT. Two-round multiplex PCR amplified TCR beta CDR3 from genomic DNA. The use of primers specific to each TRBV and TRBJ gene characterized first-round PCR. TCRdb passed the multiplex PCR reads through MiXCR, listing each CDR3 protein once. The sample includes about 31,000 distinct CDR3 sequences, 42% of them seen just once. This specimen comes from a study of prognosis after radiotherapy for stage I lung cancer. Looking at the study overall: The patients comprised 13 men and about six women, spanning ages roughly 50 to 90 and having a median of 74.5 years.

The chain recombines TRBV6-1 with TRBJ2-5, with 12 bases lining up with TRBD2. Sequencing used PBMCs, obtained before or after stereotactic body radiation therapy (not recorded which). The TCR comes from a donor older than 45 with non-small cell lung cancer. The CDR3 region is CASVRTSGDQETQYF. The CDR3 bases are TGTGCCAGCGTAAGGACTAGCGGGGATCAAGAGACCCAGTACTTC.